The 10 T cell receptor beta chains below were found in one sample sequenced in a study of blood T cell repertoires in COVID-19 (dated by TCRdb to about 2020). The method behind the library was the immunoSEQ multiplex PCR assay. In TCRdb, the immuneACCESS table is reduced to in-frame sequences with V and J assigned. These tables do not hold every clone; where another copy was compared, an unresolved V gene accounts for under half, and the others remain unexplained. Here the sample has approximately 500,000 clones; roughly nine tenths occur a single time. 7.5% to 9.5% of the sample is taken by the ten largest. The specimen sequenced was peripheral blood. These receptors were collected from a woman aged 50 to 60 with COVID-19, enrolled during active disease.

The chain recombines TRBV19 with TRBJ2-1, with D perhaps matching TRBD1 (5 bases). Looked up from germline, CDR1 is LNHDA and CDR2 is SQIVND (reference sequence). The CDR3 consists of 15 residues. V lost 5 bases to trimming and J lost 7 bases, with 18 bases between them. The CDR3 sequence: CASSAASYQGNEQFF. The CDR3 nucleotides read TGTGCCAGTAGTGCCGCCTCCTACCAGGGTAATGAGCAGTTCTTC.

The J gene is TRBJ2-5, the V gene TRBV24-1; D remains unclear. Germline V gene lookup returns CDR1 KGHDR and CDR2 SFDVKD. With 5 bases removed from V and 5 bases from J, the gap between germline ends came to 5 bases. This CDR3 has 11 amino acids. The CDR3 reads CATSVGETQYF. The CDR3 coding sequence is TGTGCCACCAGTGTCGGTGAGACCCAGTACTTC.

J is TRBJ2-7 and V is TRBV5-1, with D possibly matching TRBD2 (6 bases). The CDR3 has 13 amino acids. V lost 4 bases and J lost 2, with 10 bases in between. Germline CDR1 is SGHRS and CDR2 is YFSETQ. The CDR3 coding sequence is TGCGCCAGCAGCCGGGGACTTGCCTACGAGCAGTACTTC. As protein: CASSRGLAYEQYF.

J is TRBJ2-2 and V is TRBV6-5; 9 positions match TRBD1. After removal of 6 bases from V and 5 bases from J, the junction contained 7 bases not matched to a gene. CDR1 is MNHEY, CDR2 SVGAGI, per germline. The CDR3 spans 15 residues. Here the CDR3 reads CASSPGQGGTGELFF. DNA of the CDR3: TGTGCCAGCAGCCCGGGACAGGGAGGGACCGGGGAGCTGTTTTTT.

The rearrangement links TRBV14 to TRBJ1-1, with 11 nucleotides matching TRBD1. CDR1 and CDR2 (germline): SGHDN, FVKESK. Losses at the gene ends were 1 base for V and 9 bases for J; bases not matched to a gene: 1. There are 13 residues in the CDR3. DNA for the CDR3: TGTGCCAGCAGCCAAGGGACAGGGGGCCAAGCTTTCTTT. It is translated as CASSQGTGGQAFF. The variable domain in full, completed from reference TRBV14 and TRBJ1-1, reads EAGVTQFPSHSVIEKGQTVTLRCDPISGHDNLYWYRRVMGKEIKFLLHFVKESKQDESGMPNNRFLAERTGGTYSTLKVQPAELEDSGVYFCASSQGTGGQAFFGQGTRLTVV.

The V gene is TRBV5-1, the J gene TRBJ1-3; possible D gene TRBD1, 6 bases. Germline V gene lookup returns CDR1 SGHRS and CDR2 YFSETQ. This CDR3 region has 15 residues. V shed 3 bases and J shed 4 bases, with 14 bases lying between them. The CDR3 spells CASSSRTEGGNTIYF. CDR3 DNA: TGCGCCAGCAGCTCGAGGACAGAGGGGGGAAACACCATATATTTT. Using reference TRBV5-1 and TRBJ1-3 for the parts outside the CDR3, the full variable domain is KAGVTQTPRYLIKTRGQQVTLSCSPISGHRSVSWYQQTPGQGLQFLFEYFSETQRNKGNFPGRFSGRQFSNSRSEMNVSTLELGDSALYLCASSSRTEGGNTIYFGEGSWLTVV.

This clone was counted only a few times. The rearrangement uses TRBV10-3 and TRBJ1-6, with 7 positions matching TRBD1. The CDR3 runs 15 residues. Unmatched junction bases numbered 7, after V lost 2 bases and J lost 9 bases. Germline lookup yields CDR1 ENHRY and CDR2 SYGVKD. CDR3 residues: CAISEIATGLSPLHF. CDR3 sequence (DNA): TGTGCCATCAGTGAGATAGCGACAGGGCTTTCACCCCTCCACTTT.

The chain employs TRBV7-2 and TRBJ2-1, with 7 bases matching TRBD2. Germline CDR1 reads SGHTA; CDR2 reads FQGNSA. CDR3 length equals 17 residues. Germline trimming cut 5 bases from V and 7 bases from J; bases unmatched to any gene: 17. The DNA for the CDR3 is TGTGCCAGCAGCCCTGCCTGGGGGAGGGGACTGGGGAATGAGCAGTTCTTC. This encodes CASSPAWGRGLGNEQFF. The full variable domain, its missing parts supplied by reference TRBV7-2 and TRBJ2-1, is GAGVSQSPSNKVTEKGKDVELRCDPISGHTALYWYRQSLGQGLEFLIYFQGNSAPDKSGLPSDRFSAERTGGSVSTLTIQRTQQEDSAVYLCASSPAWGRGLGNEQFFGPGTRLTVL.

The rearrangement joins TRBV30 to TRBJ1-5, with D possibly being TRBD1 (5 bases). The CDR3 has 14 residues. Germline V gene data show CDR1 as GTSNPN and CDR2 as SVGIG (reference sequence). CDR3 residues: CACNQVGLGQPQHF. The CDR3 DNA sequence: TGTGCATGTAACCAGGTGGGGCTGGGTCAGCCCCAGCATTTT.

The CDR3 sequence is CASSPTGQSSYEQYF. The CDR3 bases are TGTGCCAGCTCGCCGACTGGACAGAGCTCCTACGAGCAGTACTTC. The chain employs TRBV18 and TRBJ2-7, with D perhaps TRBD1 (6 bases). CDR3 size: 15 residues. Trimming stripped 6 bases from V and 0 bases from J, with 15 bases between. Germline V gene sequence: CDR1 KGHSH, CDR2 LQKENI.